The clone carrying this T cell receptor beta chain was observed a handful of times. No antigen is known for it. The source of the sample is a study of cytomegalovirus exposure and HLA in healthy donors. Some clones are missing from TCRdb's copy, which holds only in-frame ones; the method was immunoSEQ multiplex PCR. The data show around 220,000 clones, 88% seen once. Notes on the study in general: Reports indicated that the classifier achieved high specificity and sensitivity in diagnosing cytomegalovirus status. Researchers catalogued some 160 TCR beta chains as cytomegalovirus-associated. Clusters of TCRs from the first cohort tended to co-occur in the 130 or so validation repertoires (as a later analysis found).

This TCR derives from a woman aged 18-29 years in good health and CMV-seronegative. Specimen: PBMCs.

Written as DNA, the CDR3 is TGTGCCAGCAGTGAAGCCCCGACAGTATACGAGCAGTACTTC. Translation: CASSEAPTVYEQYF. This rearrangement joins TRBV6-1 to TRBJ2-7, with D possibly matching TRBD1 (5 bases). Germline values: CDR1 MNHNS, CDR2 SASEGT. The CDR3 has 14 amino acids. Trimming shortened V by 0 bases and J by 4 bases, and 10 bases separated the two germline ends.